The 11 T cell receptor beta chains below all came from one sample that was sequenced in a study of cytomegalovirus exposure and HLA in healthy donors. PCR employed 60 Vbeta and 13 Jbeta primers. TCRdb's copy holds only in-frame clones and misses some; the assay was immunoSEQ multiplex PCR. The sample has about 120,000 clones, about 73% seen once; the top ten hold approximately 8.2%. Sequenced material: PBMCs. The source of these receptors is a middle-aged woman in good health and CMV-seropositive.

For the CDR3, the DNA is TGCGCCAGCAGCCAAGAGCCGGCAGGGACCTACGAGCAGTACTTC. Its protein is CASSQEPAGTYEQYF. The V gene is TRBV4-1, the J gene TRBJ2-7, with D possibly TRBD1 on 5 matching bases. V was cut by 0 bases and J by 2 bases, with 11 bases left in between. The CDR3 is made up of 15 amino acids. The V gene's germline CDR1 is MGHRA and CDR2 YSYEKL.

CDR3 in amino acids: CASSYRDRGVSLHF. CDR3 DNA: TGTGCCAGCAGTTACAGGGACAGGGGGGTATCCCTCCACTTT. V and J are TRBV6-5 and TRBJ1-6; 11 nucleotides match TRBD1. CDR3 size: 14 residues. The V gene's germline CDR1 is MNHEY and CDR2 SVGAGI. V lost 2 bases and J lost 14; bases outside the gene matches: 5.

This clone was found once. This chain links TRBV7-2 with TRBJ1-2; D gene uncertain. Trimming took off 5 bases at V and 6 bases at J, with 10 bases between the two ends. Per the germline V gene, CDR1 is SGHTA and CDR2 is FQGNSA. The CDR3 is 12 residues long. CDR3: CASSQNPDGYTF. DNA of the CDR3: TGTGCCAGCAGCCAGAACCCAGATGGCTACACCTTC.

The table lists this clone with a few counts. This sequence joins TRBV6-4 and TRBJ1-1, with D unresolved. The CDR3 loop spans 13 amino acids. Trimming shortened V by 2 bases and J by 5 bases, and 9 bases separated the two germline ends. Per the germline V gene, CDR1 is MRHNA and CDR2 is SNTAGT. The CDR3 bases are TGTGCCAGCAGTGACGGTGGGAGGACTGAAGCTTTCTTT. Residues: CASSDGGRTEAFF.

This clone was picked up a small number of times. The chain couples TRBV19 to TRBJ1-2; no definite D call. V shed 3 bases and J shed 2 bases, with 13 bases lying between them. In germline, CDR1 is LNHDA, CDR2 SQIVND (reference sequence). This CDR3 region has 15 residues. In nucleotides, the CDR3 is TGTGCCAGTAGTATCATCGGGGTTGGGAACTATGGCTACACCTTC. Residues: CASSIIGVGNYGYTF.

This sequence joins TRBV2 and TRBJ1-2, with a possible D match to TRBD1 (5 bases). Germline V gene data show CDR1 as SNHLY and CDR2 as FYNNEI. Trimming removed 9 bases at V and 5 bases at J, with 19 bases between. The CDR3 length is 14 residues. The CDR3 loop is CASQLQGVGYGYTF. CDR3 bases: TGTGCCAGTCAATTGCAGGGTGTAGGATATGGCTACACCTTC.

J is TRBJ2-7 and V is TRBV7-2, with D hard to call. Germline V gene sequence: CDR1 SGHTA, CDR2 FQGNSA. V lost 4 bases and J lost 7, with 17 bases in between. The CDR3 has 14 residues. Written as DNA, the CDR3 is TGTGCCAGCAGCTCGCCGGGTCTCCCCGGGGAGCAGTACTTC. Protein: CASSSPGLPGEQYF. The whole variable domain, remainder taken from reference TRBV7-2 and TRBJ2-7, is GAGVSQSPSNKVTEKGKDVELRCDPISGHTALYWYRQSLGQGLEFLIYFQGNSAPDKSGLPSDRFSAERTGGSVSTLTIQRTQQEDSAVYLCASSSPGLPGEQYFGPGTRLTVT.

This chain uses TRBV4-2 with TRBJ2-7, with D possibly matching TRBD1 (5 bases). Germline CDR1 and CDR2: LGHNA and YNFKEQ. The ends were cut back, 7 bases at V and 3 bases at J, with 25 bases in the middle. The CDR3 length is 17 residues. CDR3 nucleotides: TGTGCCAGCAATCCCGGCCCTTCTTGGGGCCCCGACTACGAGCAGTACTTC. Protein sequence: CASNPGPSWGPDYEQYF.

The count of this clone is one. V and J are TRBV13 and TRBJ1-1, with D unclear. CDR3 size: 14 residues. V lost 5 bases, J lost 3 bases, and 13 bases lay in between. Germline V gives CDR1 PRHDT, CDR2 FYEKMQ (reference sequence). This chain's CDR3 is CASSPPGDYTEAFF. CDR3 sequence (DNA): TGTGCCAGCAGCCCCCCCGGAGACTACACTGAAGCTTTCTTT.

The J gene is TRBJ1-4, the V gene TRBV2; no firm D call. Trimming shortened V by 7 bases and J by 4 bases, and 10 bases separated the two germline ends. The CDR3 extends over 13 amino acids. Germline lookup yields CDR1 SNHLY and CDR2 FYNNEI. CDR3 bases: TGTGCCAGCAACGGCGCGGGTAATGAAAAACTGTTTTTT. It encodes CASNGAGNEKLFF.

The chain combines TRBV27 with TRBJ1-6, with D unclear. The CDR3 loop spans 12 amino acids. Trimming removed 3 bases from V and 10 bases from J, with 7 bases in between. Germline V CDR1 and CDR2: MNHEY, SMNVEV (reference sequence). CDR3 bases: TGTGCCAGCAGTTTTGAGGGCTCACCCCTCCACTTT. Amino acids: CASSFEGSPLHF.